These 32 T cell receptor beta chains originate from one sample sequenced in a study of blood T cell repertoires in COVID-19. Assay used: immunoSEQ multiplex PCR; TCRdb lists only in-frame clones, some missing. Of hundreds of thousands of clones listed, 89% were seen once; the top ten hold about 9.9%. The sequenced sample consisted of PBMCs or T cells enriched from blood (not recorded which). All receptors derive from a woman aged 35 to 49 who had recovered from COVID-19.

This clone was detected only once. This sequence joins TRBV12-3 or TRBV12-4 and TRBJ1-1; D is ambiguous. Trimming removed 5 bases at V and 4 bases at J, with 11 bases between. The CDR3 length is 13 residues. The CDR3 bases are TGTGCCAGCAGTCCCGGTCCCGGCACTGAAGCTTTCTTT. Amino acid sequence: CASSPGPGTEAFF.

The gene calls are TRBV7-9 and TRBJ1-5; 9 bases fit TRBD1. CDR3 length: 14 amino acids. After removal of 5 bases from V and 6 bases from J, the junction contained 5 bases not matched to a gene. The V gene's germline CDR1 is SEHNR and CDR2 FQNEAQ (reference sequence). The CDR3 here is CASSGEDRGQPQHF. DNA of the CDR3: TGTGCCAGCAGCGGGGAGGACAGGGGTCAGCCCCAGCATTTT.

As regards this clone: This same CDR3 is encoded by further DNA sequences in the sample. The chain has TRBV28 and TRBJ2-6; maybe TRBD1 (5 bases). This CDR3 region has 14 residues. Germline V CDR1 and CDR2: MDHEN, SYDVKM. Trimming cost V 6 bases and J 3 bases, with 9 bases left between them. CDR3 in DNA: TGTGCCAGCAGACCAAGGGGTGGGGCCAACGTCCTGACTTTC. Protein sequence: CASRPRGGANVLTF. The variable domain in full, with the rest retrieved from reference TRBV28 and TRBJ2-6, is DVKVTQSSRYLVKRTGEKVFLECVQDMDHENMFWYRQDPGLGLRLIYFSYDVKMKEKGDIPEGYSVSREKKERFSLILESASTNQTSMYLCASRPRGGANVLTFGAGSRLTVL.

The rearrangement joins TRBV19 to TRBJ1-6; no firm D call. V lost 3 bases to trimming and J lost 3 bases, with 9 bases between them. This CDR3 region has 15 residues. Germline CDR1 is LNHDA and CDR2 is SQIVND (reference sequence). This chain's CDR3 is CASSIPGFYNSPLHF. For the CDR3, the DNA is TGTGCCAGTAGTATCCCGGGTTTCTATAATTCACCCCTCCACTTT. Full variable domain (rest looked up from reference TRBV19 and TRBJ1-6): DGGITQSPKYLFRKEGQNVTLSCEQNLNHDAMYWYRQDPGQGLRLIYYSQIVNDFQKGDIAEGYSVSREKKESFPLTVTSAQKNPTAFYLCASSIPGFYNSPLHFGNGTRLTVT.

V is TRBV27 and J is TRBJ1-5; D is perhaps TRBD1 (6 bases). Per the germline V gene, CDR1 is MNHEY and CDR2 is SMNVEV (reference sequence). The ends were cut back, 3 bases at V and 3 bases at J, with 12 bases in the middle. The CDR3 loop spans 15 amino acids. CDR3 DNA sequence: TGTGCCAGCAGTTTTACAGGGATTATCAATCAGCCCCAGCATTTT. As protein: CASSFTGIINQPQHF.

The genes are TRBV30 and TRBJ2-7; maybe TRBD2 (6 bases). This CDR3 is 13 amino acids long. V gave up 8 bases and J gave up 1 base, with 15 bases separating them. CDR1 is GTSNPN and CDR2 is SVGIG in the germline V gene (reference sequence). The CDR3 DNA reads TGTGCCCTAGTGGGGGGACCTTCCTACGAGCAGTACTTC. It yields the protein CALVGGPSYEQYF.

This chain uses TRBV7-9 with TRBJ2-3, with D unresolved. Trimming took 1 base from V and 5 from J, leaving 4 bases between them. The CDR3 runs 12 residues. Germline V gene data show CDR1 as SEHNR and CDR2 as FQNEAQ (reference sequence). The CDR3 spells CASSLVRDTQYF. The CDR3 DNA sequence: TGTGCCAGCAGCTTAGTTCGAGATACGCAGTATTTT.

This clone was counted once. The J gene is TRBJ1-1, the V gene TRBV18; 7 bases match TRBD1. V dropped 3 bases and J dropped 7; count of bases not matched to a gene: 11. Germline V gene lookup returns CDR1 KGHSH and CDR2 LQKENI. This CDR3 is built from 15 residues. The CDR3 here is CASSPAVKGANEAFF. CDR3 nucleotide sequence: TGTGCCAGCTCACCTGCTGTGAAGGGGGCTAATGAAGCTTTCTTT.

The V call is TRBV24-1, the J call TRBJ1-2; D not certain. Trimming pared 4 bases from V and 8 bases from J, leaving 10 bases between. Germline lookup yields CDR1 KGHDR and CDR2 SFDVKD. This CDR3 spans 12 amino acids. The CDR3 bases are TGTGCCACCAGTGACCCCCCGGGGGGCTACACCTTC. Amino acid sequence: CATSDPPGGYTF.

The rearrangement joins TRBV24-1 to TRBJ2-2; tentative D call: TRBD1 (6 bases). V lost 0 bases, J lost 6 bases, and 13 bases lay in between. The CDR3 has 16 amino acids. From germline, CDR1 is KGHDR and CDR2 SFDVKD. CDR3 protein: CATSDLGRGLAGELFF. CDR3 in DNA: TGTGCCACCAGTGATTTGGGCAGGGGCTTAGCCGGGGAGCTGTTTTTT.

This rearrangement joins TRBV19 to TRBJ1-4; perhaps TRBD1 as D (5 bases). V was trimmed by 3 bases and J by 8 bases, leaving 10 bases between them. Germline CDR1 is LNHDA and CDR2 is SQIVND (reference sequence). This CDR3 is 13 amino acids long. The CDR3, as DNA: TGTGCCAGTAGTATTCAGGGCCAGGAAAAACTGTTTTTT. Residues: CASSIQGQEKLFF.

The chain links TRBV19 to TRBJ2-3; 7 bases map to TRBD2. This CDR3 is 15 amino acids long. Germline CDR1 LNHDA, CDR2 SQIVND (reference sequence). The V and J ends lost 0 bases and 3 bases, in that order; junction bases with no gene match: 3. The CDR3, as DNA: TGTGCCAGTAGTATAGACCGGGAGGCGACAGATACGCAGTATTTT. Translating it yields CASSIDREATDTQYF.

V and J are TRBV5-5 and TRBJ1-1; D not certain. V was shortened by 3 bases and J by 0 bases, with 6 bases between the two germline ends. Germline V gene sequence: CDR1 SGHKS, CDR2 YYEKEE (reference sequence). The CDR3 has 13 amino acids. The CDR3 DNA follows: TGTGCCAGCAGCTCCACAGTGAACACTGAAGCTTTCTTT. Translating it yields CASSSTVNTEAFF.

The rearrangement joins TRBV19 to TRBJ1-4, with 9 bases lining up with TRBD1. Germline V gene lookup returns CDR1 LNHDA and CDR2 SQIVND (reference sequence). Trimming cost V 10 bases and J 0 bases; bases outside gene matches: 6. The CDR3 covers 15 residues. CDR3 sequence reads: CATGDRVTTNEKLFF. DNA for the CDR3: TGTGCCACCGGGGACAGGGTTACAACTAATGAAAAACTGTTTTTT.

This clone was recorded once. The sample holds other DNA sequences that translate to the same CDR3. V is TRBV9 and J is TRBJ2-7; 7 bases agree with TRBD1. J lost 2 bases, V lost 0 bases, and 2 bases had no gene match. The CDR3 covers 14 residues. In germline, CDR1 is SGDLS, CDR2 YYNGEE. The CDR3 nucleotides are TGTGCCAGCAGCGTAGAAGGGACAGCCTACGAGCAGTACTTC. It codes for CASSVEGTAYEQYF.

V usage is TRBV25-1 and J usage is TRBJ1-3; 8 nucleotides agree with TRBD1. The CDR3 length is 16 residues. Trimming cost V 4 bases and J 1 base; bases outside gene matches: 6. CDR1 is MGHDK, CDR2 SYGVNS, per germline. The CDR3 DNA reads TGTGCCAGCAGTGTAACAGGGGGTCTTTCTGGAAACACCATATATTTT. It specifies CASSVTGGLSGNTIYF.

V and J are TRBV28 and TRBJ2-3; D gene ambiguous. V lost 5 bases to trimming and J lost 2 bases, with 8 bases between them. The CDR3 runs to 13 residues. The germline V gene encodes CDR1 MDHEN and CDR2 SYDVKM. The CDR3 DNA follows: TGTGCCAGCAGTCCTCAGAACACAGATACGCAGTATTTT. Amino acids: CASSPQNTDTQYF.

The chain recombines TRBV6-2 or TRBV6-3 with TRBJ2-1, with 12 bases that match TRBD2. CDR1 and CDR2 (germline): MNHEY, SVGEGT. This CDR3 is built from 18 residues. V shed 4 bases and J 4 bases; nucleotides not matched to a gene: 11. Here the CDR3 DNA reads TGTGCCAGCAGTTCCACTACTAGCGGGAGGATAAAATACAATGAGCAGTTCTTC. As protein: CASSSTTSGRIKYNEQFF.

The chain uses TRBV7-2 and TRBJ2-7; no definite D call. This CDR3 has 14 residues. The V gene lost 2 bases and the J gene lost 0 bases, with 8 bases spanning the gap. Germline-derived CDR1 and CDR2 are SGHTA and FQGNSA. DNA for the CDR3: TGTGCCAGCAGCTTATTTTCGAGCTCCTACGAGCAGTACTTC. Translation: CASSLFSSSYEQYF.

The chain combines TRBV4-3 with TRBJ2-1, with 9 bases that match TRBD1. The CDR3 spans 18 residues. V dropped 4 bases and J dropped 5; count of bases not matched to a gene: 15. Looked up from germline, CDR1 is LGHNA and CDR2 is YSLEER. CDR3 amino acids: CASSRSPPGTGTDNEQFF. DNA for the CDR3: TGCGCCAGCAGCCGCTCCCCCCCCGGGACAGGGACCGACAATGAGCAGTTCTTC.

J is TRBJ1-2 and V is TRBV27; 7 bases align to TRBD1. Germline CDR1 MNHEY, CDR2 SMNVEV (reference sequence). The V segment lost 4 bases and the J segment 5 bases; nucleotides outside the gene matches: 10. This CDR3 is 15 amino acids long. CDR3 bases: TGTGCCAGCAGTTGGCGACAGGGTAGTGGGTATGGCTACACCTTC. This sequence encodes CASSWRQGSGYGYTF.

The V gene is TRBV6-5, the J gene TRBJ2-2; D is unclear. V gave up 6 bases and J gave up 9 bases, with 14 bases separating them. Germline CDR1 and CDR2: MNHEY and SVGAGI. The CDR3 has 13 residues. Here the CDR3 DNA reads TGTGCCAGCAGCCGTACCAATAGCTGGGAGCTGTTTTTT. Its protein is CASSRTNSWELFF.

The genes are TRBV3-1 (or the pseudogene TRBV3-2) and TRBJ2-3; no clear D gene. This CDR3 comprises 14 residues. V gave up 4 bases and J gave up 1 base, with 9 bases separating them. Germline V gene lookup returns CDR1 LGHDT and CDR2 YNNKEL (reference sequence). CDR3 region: CASSLMAGTDTQYF. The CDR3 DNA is TGTGCCAGCAGCCTCATGGCCGGCACAGATACGCAGTATTTT.

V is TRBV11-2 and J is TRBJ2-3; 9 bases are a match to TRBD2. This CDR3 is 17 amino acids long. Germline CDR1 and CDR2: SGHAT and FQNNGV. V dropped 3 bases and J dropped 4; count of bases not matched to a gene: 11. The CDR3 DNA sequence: TGTGCCAGCAGCTTCAGTGGTAGCGGGAGAGGAGCAGATACGCAGTATTTT. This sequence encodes CASSFSGSGRGADTQYF.

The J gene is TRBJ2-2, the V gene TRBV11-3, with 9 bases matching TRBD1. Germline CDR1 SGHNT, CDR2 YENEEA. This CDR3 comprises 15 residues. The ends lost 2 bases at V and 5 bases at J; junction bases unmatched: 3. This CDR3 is CASSLRGTGTGELFF. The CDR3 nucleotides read TGTGCCAGCAGCTTAAGGGGGACAGGGACCGGGGAGCTGTTTTTT.

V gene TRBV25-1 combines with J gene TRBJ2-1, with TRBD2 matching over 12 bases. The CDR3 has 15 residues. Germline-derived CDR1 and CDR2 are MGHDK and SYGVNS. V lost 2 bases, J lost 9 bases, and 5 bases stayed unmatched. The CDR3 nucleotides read TGTGCCAGCAGTGAACTAGCGGGAGGGCCGAGTGAGCAGTTCTTC. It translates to CASSELAGGPSEQFF.

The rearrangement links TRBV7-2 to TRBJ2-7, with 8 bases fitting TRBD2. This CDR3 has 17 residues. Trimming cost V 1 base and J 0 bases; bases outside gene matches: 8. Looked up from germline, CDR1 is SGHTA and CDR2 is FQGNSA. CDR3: CASSLGGRGGTSYEQYF. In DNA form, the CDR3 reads TGTGCCAGCAGCTTAGGGGGGCGCGGGGGGACCTCCTACGAGCAGTACTTC.

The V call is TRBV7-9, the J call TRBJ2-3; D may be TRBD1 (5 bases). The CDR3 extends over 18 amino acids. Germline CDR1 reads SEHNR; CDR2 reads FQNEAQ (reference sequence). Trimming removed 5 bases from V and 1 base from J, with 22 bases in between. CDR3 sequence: CASSPREFTGRGTDTQYF. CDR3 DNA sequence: TGTGCCAGCAGCCCTAGAGAATTTACAGGCAGGGGCACAGATACGCAGTATTTT.

CDR3 loop: CASRVDSGGSYEQYF. DNA for the CDR3: TGTGCCAGCAGAGTCGATAGCGGGGGCTCCTACGAGCAGTACTTC. The chain has TRBV2 and TRBJ2-7; 9 bases are shared with TRBD2. The germline CDR1 and CDR2 sequences are SNHLY and FYNNEI. V was pared by 6 bases and J by 0 bases, with 6 bases of the junction left unmatched. The CDR3 length is 15 residues.

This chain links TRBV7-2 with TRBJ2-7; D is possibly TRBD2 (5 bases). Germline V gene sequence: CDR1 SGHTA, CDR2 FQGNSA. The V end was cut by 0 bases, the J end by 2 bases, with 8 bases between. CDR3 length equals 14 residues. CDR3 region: CASSLAGITYEQYF. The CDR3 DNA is TGTGCCAGCAGCTTAGCCGGGATAACCTACGAGCAGTACTTC.

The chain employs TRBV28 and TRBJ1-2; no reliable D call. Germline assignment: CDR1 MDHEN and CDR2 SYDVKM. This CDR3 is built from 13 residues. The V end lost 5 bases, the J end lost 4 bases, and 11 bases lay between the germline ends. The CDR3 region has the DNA TGTGCCAGCAGTCCCTACTCGGGCTATGGCTACACCTTC. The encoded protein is CASSPYSGYGYTF.

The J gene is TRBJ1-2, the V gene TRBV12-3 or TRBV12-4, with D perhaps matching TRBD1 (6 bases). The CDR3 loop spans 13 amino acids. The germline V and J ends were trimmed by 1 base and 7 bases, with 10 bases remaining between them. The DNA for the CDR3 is TGTGCCAGCAGTTTAGGGACAGTTGGTGGCTACACCTTC. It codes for CASSLGTVGGYTF.